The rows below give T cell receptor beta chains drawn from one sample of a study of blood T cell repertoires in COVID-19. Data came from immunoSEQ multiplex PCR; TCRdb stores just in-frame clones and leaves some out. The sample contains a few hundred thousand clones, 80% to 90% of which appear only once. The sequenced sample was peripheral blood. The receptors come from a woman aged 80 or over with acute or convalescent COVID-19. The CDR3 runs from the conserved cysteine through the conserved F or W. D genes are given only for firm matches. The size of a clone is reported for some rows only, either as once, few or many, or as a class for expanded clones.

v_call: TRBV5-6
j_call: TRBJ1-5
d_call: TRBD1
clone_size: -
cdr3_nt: TGTGCCAGCAGCCGCGGGACAGGGGGCAATCAGCCCCAGCATTTT
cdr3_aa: CASSRGTGGNQPQHF

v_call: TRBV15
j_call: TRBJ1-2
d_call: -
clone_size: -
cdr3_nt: TGTGCCACCAGCAGAGACCCGGGGGGTGGCTACACCTTC
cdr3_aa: CATSRDPGGGYTF

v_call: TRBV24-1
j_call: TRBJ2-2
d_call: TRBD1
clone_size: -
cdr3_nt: TGTGCCACCAGTGATACCCTAACAGGGGGTGCGAACACCGGGGAGCTGTTTTTT
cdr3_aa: CATSDTLTGGANTGELFF

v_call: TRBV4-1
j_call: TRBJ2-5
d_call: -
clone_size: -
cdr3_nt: TGCGCCAGCAGCCTCCACCGGACTACTCAAGAGACCCAGTACTTC
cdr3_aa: CASSLHRTTQETQYF

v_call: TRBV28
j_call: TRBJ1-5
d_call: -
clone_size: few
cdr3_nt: TGTGCCAGCAGTTTGTTGGGAGGGAGGGGCAATCAGCCCCAGCATTTT
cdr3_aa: CASSLLGGRGNQPQHF

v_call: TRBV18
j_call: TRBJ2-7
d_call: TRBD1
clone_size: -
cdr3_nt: TGTGCCAGCTCAAATCTAGGGGGCGGCGAGCAGTACTTC
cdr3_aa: CASSNLGGGEQYF

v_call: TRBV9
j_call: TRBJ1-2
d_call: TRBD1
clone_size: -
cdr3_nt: TGTGCCAGCAGCGCCGACAGGGGGGGAGTGGGCTACACCTTC
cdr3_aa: CASSADRGGVGYTF

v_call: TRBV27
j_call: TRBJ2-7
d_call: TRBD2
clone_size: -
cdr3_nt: TGTGCCAGCAGTTTATGGACATCGGGGGGGCTTCACGAGCAGTACTTC
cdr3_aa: CASSLWTSGGLHEQYF

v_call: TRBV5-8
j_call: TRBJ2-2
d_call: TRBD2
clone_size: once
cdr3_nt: TGTGCCAGCAGCCCGGGACTAGCGTTGCCGAACACCGGGGAGCTGTTTTTT
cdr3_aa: CASSPGLALPNTGELFF

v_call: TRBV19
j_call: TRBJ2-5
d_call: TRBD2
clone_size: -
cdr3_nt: TGTGCCAGTAGTATGAGGTCGGGAGCGGGGGAGACCCAGTACTTC
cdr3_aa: CASSMRSGAGETQYF

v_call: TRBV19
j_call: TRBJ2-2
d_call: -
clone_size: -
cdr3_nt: TGTGCCAGTAGTATAGGGACTCGGAACACCGGGGAGCTGTTTTTT
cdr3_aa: CASSIGTRNTGELFF

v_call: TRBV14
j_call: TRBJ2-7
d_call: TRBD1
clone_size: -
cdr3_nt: TGTGCCAGCAGCCAAGTAGGGGGCCAGAAGCAGTACTTC
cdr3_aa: CASSQVGGQKQYF

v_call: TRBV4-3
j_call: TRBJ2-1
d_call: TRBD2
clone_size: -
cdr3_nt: TGCGCCAGCAGCCCGAGCGGGGGGAACTACAATGAGCAGTTCTTC
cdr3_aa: CASSPSGGNYNEQFF

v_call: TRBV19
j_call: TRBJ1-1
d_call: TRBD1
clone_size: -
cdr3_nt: TGTGCCAGTAGTATGGACAGGGATAGGGCTGAAGCTTTCTTT
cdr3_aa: CASSMDRDRAEAFF

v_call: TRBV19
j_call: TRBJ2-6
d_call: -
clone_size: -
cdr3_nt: TGTGCCAGTAGTATAGACGGGGGAGCTGGGGCCAACGTCCTGACTTTC
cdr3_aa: CASSIDGGAGANVLTF

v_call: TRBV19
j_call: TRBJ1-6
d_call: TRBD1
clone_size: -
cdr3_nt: TGTGCCAGTAGTAAAGGGACAGAACTAAGCTCCTATAATTCACCCCTCCACTTT
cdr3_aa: CASSKGTELSSYNSPLHF

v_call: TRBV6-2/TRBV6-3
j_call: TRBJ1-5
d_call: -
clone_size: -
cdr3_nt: TGTGCCAGCAGTTCTCCCAGGGATGGCAATCAGCCCCAGCATTTT
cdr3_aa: CASSSPRDGNQPQHF

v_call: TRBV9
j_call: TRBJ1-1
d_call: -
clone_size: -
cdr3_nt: TGTGCCAGCAGCCAGACAGGGAACACTGAAGCTTTCTTT
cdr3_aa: CASSQTGNTEAFF

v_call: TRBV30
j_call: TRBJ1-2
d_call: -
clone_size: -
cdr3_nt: TGTGCCTGGAGTCTTAGGCAGGACTATGGCTACACCTTC
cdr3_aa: CAWSLRQDYGYTF

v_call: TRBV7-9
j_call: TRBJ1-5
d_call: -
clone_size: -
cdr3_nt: TGTGCCAGCAGCTTCCAGGGAATCAATCAGCCCCAGCATTTT
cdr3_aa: CASSFQGINQPQHF

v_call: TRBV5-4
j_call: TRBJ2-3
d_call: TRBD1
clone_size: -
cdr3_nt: TGTGCCAGCAGCTTCCGGGACAGAGGCACAGATACGCAGTATTTT
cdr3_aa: CASSFRDRGTDTQYF

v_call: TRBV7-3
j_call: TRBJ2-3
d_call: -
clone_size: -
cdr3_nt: TGTGCCAGCAGCTTAATGGGCAGGGGTGCTGGAGATACGCAGTATTTT
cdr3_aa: CASSLMGRGAGDTQYF

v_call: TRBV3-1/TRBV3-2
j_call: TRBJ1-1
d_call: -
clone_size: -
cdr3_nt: TGTGCCAGCAGCCGACCCTGGGGGGGGGTGAGAGGGAGCACTGAAGCTTTCTTT
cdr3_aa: CASSRPWGGVRGSTEAFF

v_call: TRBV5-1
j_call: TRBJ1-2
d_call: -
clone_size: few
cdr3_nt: TGCGCCAGCAGTCAGGGCGGTGCCTCTGGCTACACCTTC
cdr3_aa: CASSQGGASGYTF

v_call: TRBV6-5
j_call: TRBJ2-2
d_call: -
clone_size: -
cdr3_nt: TGTGCCAGCAGGACGGAGCTCCCCAGCCTAGGGCTGTTTTTT
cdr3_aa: CASRTELPSLGLFF

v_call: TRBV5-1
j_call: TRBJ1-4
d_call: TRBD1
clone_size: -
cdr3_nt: TGCGCCAGCAGCTCCCAGGGGGGCCCTAATGAAAAACTGTTTTTT
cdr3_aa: CASSSQGGPNEKLFF

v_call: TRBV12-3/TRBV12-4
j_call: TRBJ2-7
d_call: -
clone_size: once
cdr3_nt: TGTGCCAGCAGTTTGAGCGGCACCTACGAGCAGTACTTC
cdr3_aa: CASSLSGTYEQYF

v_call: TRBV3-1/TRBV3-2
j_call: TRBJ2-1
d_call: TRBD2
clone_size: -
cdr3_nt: TGTGCCAGCAGCCAAGGGCTAGCGGGACTCAATGAGCAGTTCTTC
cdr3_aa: CASSQGLAGLNEQFF

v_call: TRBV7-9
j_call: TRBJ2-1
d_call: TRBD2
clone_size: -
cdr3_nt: TGTGCCAGCAGCTTCCAGGGACTAGCGAGGACCTACAATGAGCAGTTCTTC
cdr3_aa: CASSFQGLARTYNEQFF

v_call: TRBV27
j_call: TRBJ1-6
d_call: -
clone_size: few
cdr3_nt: TGTGCCAGCAGTTCGTACAGACATAATTCACCCCTCCACTTT
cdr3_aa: CASSSYRHNSPLHF

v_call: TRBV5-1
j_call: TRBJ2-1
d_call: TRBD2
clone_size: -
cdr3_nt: TGCGCCAGCAGCCCGTCTAGCGGGAACAATGAGCAGTTCTTC
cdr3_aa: CASSPSSGNNEQFF

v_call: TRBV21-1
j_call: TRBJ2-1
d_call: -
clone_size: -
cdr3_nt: TGTGCCAGCAGAGGCGAGGGAGAGCAGTTCTTC
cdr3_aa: CASRGEGEQFF

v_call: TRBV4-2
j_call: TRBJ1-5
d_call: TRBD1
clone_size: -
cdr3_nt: TGTGCCAGCAGCCCGGGACAGGGGTTTTGGCCCCAGCATTTT
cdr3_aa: CASSPGQGFWPQHF

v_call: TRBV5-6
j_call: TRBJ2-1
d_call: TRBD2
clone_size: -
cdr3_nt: TGTGCCAGCAGCTTGATATCTGGGACTAGCGGGAGGGGTGAGCAGTTCTTC
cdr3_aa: CASSLISGTSGRGEQFF

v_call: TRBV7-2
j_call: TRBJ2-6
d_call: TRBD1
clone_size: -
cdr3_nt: TGTGCCAGCAGCCAGGGACAGGGAAGTCCTGGGGCCAACGTCCTGACTTTC
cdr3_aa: CASSQGQGSPGANVLTF

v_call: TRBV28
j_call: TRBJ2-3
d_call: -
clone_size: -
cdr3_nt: TGTGCCAGCGGACCCTCTGGCCCCCCCGGGGGGCCGTATTTT
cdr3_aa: CASGPSGPPGGPYF